Listed below are T cell receptor beta chains from one sample, sequenced in a study of CD8+ T cells in alopecia areata. The method was immunoSEQ multiplex PCR; TCRdb's version includes in-frame clones alone and lacks a portion of them. The sample gives about 110,000 clones, around 55% of which show up once; about 20% is in the top ten. Source material: CD8+ T cells sorted from blood. The receptors shown here come from a human donor in good health. Each CDR3 is given with its conserved first and last residue. D genes are given only for firm matches.

TRBJ2-7 | TRBV11-3 | NA | CASSLGDMYEQYF | TGTGCCAGCAGCTTAGGTGACATGTACGAGCAGTACTTC
TRBJ2-5 | TRBV7-6 | NA | CASSDGRDRNF | TGTGCCAGCAGCGACGGGAGGGACAGAAACTTC
TRBJ2-1 | TRBV6-5 | TRBD1 | CASTEPGGRYNEQFF | TGTGCCAGCACCGAACCAGGGGGCAGGTACAATGAGCAGTTCTTC
TRBJ1-1 | TRBV29-1 | NA | CSVEDPRGLDTEAFF | TGCAGCGTTGAAGATCCCAGGGGCTTGGACACTGAAGCTTTCTTT
TRBJ2-7 | TRBV7-2 | NA | CASSLVAGGPYEQYF | TGTGCCAGCAGCTTAGTCGCAGGGGGGCCCTACGAGCAGTACTTC
TRBJ2-1 | TRBV30 | TRBD2 | CAWSVGLGEQFF | TGTGCCTGGAGTGTTGGACTAGGGGAGCAGTTCTTC
TRBJ1-6 | TRBV7-9 | NA | CASSLGEGSPLHF | TGTGCCAGCAGCTTAGGGGAGGGGTCACCCCTCCACTTT
TRBJ1-6 | TRBV30 | TRBD1 | CALTGELSPLHF | TGTGCCTTGACAGGGGAATTGTCACCCCTCCACTTT
TRBJ2-1 | TRBV9 | NA | CASSVGTRDEQFF | TGTGCCAGCAGCGTAGGGACTCGCGATGAGCAGTTCTTC
TRBJ1-2 | TRBV4-3 | TRBD1 | CASSQDFGGTGDGYTF | TGCGCCAGCAGCCAAGATTTCGGAGGGACAGGGGACGGCTACACCTTC